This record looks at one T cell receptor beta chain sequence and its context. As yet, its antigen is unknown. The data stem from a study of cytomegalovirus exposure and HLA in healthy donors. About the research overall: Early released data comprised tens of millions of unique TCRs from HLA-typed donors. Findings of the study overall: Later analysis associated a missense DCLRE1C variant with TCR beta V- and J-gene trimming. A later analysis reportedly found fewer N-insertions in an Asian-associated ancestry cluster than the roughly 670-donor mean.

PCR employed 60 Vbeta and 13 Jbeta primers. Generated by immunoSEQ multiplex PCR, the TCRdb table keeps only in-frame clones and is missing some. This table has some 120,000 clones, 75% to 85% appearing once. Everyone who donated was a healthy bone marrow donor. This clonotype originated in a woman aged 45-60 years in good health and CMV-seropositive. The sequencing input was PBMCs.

CDR3: CASSESLPSGYWEDTQYF. Written as DNA, the CDR3 is TGTGCCAGCAGTGAATCCCTCCCTAGCGGGTACTGGGAGGATACGCAGTATTTT. The chain couples TRBV25-1 to TRBJ2-3; 8 bases map to TRBD2. The CDR3 runs 18 residues. CDR1 is MGHDK, CDR2 SYGVNS, per germline. With 1 base clipped from V and 6 bases from J, the junction kept 15 bases outside the gene matches.